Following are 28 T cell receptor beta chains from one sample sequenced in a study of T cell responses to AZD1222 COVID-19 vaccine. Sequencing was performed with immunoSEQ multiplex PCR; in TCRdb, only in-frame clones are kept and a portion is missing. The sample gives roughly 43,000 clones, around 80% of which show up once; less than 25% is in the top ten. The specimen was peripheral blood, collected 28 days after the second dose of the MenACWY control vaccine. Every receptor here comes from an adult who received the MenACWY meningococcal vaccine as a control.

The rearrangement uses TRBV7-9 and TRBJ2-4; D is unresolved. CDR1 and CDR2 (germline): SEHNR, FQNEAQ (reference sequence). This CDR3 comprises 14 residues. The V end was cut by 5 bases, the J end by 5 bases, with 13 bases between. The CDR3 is CASSPPWAENIQYF. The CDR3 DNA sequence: TGTGCCAGCAGCCCCCCCTGGGCGGAAAACATTCAGTACTTC.

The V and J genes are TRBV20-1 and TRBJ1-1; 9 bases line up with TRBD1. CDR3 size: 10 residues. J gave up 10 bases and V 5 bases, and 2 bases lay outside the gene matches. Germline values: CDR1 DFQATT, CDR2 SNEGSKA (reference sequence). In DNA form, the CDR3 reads TGCAGTGCTCCGGGACAGGGAGCTTTCTTT. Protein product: CSAPGQGAFF.

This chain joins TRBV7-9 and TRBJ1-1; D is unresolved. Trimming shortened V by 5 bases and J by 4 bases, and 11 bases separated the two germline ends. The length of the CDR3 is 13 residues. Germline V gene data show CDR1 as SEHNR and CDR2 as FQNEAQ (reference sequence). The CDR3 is CASSLNPGTEAFF. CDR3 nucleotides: TGTGCCAGCAGCCTCAACCCGGGCACTGAAGCTTTCTTT.

CDR3 bases: TGCGCGGCCAGGGAATACCTCACTGAAGCTTTCTTT. As protein: CAAREYLTEAFF. The chain employs TRBV29-1 and TRBJ1-1; TRBD1 is a possible D gene (5 bases). The germline V gene has CDR1 SQVTM and CDR2 ANQGSEA. CDR3 length: 12 residues. Drawing the rest from reference TRBV29-1 and TRBJ1-1, the complete variable domain is SAVISQKPSRDICQRGTSLTIQCQVDSQVTMMFWYRQQPGQSLTLIATANQGSEATYESGFVIDKFPISRPNLTFSTLTVSNMSPEDSSIYLCAAREYLTEAFFGQGTRLTVV.

This chain's CDR3 is CASSLEGSSAGGTDTQYF. Here the CDR3 DNA reads TGTGCCAGCAGCTTAGAGGGGTCTAGCGCCGGAGGGACAGATACGCAGTATTTT. The gene calls are TRBV7-6 and TRBJ2-3, with D tentatively TRBD2 (6 bases). Per the germline V gene, CDR1 is SGHVS and CDR2 is FNYEAQ. The CDR3 is 18 amino acids. V shed 1 base and J shed 3 bases, with 20 bases lying between them.

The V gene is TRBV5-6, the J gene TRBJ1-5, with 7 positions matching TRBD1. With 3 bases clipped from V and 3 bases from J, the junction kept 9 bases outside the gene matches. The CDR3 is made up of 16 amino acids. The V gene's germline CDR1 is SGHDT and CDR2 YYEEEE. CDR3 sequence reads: CASSSGRGQPNQPQHF. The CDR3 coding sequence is TGTGCCAGCAGCTCCGGGCGGGGACAGCCCAATCAGCCCCAGCATTTT.

This chain's CDR3 is CASSLAGENNEQFF. The CDR3 coding sequence is TGCGCCAGCAGTCTAGCGGGAGAGAACAATGAGCAGTTCTTC. The chain has TRBV10-1 and TRBJ2-1, with 10 nucleotides matching TRBD2. Trimming took 5 bases from V and 5 from J; bases not matched to a gene: 3. This CDR3 has 14 residues. Germline CDR1 WNHNN, CDR2 SYGVQD (reference sequence).

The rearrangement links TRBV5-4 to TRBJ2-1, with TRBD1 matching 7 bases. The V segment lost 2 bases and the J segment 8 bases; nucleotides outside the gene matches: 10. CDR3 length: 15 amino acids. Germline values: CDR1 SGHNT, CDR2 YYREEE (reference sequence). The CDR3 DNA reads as TGTGCCAGCAGCTTTGGGACAGCCCCTCTGCATGAGCAGTTCTTC. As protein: CASSFGTAPLHEQFF.

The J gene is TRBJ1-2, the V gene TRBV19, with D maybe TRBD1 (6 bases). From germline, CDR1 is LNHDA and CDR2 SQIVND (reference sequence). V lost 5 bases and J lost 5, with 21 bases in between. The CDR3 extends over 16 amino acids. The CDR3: CASSEESGGGQYGYTF. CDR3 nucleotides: TGTGCCAGTAGTGAGGAAAGTGGGGGCGGACAGTATGGCTACACCTTC.

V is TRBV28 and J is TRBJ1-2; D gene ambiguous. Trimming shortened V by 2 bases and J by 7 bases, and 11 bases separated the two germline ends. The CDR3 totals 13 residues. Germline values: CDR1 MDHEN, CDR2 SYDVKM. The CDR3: CASSLLGLGGYTF. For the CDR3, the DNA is TGTGCCAGCAGTTTACTAGGGCTTGGTGGCTACACCTTC.

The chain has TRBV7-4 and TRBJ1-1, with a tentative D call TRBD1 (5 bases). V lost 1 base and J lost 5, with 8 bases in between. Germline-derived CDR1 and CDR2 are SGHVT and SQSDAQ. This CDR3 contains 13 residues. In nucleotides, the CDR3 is TGTGCCAGCAGCTTAGATGGGGGAACTGAAGCTTTCTTT. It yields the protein CASSLDGGTEAFF.

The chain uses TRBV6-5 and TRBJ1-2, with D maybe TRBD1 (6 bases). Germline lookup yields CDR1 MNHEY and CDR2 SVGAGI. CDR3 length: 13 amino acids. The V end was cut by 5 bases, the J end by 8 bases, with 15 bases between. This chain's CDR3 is CASSLQGPYGYTF. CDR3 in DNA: TGTGCCAGCAGTCTCCAGGGGCCGTACGGCTACACCTTC.

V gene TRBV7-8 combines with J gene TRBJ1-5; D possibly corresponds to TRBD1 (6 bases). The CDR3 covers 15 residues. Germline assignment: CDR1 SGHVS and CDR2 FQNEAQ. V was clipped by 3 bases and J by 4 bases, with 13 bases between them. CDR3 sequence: CASSFTRGKNQPQHF. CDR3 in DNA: TGTGCCAGCAGCTTTACCAGGGGAAAGAATCAGCCCCAGCATTTT.

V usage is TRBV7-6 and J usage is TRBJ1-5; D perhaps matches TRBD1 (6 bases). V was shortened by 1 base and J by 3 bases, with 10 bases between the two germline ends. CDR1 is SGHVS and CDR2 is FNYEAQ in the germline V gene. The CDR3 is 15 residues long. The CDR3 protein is CASSLVAGANQPQHF. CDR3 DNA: TGTGCCAGCAGCTTAGTGGCAGGGGCCAATCAGCCCCAGCATTTT.

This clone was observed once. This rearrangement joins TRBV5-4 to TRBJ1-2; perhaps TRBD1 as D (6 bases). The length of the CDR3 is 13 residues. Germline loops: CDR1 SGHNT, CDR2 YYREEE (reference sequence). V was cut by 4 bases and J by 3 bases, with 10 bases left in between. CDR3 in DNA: TGTGCCAGCAGCCTACAGGGTCACTATGGCTACACCTTC. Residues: CASSLQGHYGYTF.

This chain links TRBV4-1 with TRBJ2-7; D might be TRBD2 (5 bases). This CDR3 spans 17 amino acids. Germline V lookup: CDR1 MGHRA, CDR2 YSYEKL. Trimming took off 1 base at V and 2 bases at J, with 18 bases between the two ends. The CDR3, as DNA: TGCGCCAGCAGCCAAGGGGCCGGCTCGGGGTGGACCTACGAGCAGTACTTC. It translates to CASSQGAGSGWTYEQYF.

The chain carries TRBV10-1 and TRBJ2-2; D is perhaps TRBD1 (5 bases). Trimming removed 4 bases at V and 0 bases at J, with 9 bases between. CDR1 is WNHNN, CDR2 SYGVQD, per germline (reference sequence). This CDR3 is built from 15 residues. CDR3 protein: CASSARTPNTGELFF. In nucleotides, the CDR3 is TGCGCCAGCAGTGCCAGGACACCGAACACCGGGGAGCTGTTTTTT.

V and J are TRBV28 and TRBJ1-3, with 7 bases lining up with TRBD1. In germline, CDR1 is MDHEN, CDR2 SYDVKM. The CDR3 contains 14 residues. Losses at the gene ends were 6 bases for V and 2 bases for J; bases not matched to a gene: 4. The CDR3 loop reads CASSLGQTGNTIYF. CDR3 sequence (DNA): TGTGCCAGCAGCCTGGGACAGACTGGAAACACCATATATTTT.

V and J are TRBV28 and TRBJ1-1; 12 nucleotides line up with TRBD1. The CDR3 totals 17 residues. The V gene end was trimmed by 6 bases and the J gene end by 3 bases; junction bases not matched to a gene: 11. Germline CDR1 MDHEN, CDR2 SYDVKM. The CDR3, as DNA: TGTGCCAGCAGGGATCGGGACAGGGGGCGACCAGACACTGAAGCTTTCTTT. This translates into CASRDRDRGRPDTEAFF.

CDR3 region: CASSDFGASNTEAFF. The DNA for the CDR3 is TGTGCCAGCAGTGATTTCGGGGCTTCCAACACTGAAGCTTTCTTT. The chain employs TRBV2 and TRBJ1-1; tentative D call: TRBD1 (5 bases). Germline CDR1 SNHLY, CDR2 FYNNEI. Deletions cut 3 bases from V and 2 bases from J, with 13 bases between. CDR3 length: 15 residues. The complete variable domain, with remaining parts taken from reference TRBV2 and TRBJ1-1, reads EPEVTQTPSHQVTQMGQEVILRCVPISNHLYFYWYRQILGQKVEFLVSFYNNEISEKSEIFDDQFSVERPDGSNFTLKIRSTKLEDSAMYFCASSDFGASNTEAFFGQGTRLTVV.

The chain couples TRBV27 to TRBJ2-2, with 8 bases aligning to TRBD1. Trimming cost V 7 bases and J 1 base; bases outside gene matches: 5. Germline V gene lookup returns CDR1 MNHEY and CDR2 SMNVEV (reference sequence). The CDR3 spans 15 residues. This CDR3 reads CASKLGTGNTGELFF. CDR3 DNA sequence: TGTGCCAGCAAGTTGGGGACAGGGAACACCGGGGAGCTGTTTTTT.

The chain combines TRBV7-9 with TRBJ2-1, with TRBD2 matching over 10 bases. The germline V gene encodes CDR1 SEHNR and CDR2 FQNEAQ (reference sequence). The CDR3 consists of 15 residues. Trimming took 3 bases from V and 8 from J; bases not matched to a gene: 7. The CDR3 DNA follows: TGTGCCAGCAGCTTTTATACTAGCGGGAACTATGAGCAGTTCTTC. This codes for CASSFYTSGNYEQFF.

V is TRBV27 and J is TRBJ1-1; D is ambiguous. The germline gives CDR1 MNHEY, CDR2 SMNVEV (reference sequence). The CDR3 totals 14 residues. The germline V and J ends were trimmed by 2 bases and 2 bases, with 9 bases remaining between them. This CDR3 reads CASSLSGRNTEAFF. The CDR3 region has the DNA TGTGCCAGCAGTTTAAGCGGGAGAAACACTGAAGCTTTCTTT.

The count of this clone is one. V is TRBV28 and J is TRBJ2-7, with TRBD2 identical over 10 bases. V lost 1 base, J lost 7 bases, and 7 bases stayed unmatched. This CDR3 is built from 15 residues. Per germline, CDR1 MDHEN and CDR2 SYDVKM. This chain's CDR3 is CASSLSVAGGVEQYF. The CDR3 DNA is TGTGCCAGCAGTTTATCAGTAGCGGGAGGTGTTGAGCAGTACTTC. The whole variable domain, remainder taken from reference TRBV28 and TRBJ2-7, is DVKVTQSSRYLVKRTGEKVFLECVQDMDHENMFWYRQDPGLGLRLIYFSYDVKMKEKGDIPEGYSVSREKKERFSLILESASTNQTSMYLCASSLSVAGGVEQYFGPGTRLTVT.

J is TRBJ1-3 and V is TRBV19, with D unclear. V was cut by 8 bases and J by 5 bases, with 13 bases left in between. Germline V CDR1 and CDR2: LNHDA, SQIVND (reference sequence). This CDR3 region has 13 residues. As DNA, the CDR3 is TGTGCCAGTCACGGAGAGAACCGAAACACCATATATTTT. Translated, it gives CASHGENRNTIYF.

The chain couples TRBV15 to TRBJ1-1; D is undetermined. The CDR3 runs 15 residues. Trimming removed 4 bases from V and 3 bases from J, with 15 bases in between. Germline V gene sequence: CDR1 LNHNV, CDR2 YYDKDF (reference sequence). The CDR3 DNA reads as TGTGCCACCAGCACAGACTGGGGTGGAGACACTGAAGCTTTCTTT. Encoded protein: CATSTDWGGDTEAFF. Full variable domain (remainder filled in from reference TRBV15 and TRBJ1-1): DAMVIQNPRYQVTQFGKPVTLSCSQTLNHNVMYWYQQKSSQAPKLLFHYYDKDFNNEADTPDNFQSRRPNTSFCFLDIRSPGLGDTAMYLCATSTDWGGDTEAFFGQGTRLTVV.

This CDR3 reads CASSLGQGRRAFF. CDR3 DNA sequence: TGTGCCAGCAGCCTGGGTCAGGGGAGGCGAGCTTTCTTT. The J gene is TRBJ1-1, the V gene TRBV3-1 (or the pseudogene TRBV3-2); D is possibly TRBD1 (6 bases). The V end was cut by 4 bases, the J end by 10 bases, with 16 bases between. The germline V gene has CDR1 LGHDT and CDR2 YNNKEL (reference sequence). This CDR3 is 13 amino acids long.

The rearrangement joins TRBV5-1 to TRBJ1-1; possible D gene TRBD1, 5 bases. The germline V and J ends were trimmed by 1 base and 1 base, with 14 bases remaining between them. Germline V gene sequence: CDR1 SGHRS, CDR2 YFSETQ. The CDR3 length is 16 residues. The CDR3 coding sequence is TGCGCCAGCAGCTTGCGGCCGGGGACGGCGAACACTGAAGCTTTCTTT. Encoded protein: CASSLRPGTANTEAFF.